The 25 T cell receptor beta chains listed next were all sequenced from one sample in a study of long-term antiretroviral therapy in people with HIV. An immunoSEQ assay, version v3.0, was performed at survey level. Clones were read by immunoSEQ multiplex PCR, and TCRdb kept only the in-frame ones, dropping some. Among some 25,000 clones listed, around 88% were seen once. Here the sequenced sample was unsorted PBMCs, taken about 4.3 years after starting antiretroviral therapy. These receptors originate from a young man with HIV.

The V and J genes are TRBV30 and TRBJ2-1, with D perhaps TRBD1 (6 bases). The CDR3 sequence is 13 residues long. Germline CDR1 is GTSNPN and CDR2 is SVGIG (reference sequence). V shed 1 base and J shed 4 bases, with 8 bases lying between them. The CDR3 nucleotides are TGTGCCTGGAGTGGTAGGGGGTACAATGAGCAGTTCTTC. Translation gives CAWSGRGYNEQFF.

This rearrangement joins TRBV7-2 to TRBJ2-1; D not certain. Trimming cost V 1 base and J 8 bases, with 9 bases left between them. CDR3 length: 13 amino acids. In germline, CDR1 is SGHTA, CDR2 FQGNSA. In nucleotides, the CDR3 is TGTGCCAGCAGCTTAGAGCCGTGGTATGAGCAGTTCTTC. Protein: CASSLEPWYEQFF.

V is TRBV18 and J is TRBJ1-5; D perhaps matches TRBD1 (6 bases). Trimming took off 2 bases at V and 4 bases at J, with 15 bases between the two ends. CDR3 length: 16 residues. Germline CDR1 and CDR2: KGHSH and LQKENI. CDR3 in amino acids: CASSPRGKWGNQPQHF. CDR3 sequence (DNA): TGTGCCAGCTCACCAAGGGGGAAATGGGGAAATCAGCCCCAGCATTTT.

The V gene is TRBV25-1, the J gene TRBJ2-5; D not certain. This CDR3 region has 15 residues. Germline V gene sequence: CDR1 MGHDK, CDR2 SYGVNS. V shed 1 base and J shed 3 bases, with 12 bases lying between them. The CDR3 sequence: CASSEFGPRKETQYF. CDR3 nucleotide sequence: TGTGCCAGCAGTGAATTCGGACCTCGGAAAGAGACCCAGTACTTC.

The chain recombines TRBV7-6 with TRBJ1-3; no firm D call. Trimming left V 1 base short and J 0 bases short, with 16 bases between. The CDR3 contains 18 residues. Germline assignment: CDR1 SGHVS and CDR2 FNYEAQ. The CDR3: CASSLVGRPMSSGNTIYF. The CDR3 coding sequence is TGTGCCAGCAGCTTAGTTGGCCGGCCTATGAGCTCTGGAAACACCATATATTTT.

This chain uses TRBV4-2 with TRBJ2-1; D gene unclear. V gave up 0 bases and J gave up 1 base, with 4 bases separating them. Looked up from germline, CDR1 is LGHNA and CDR2 is YNFKEQ. The CDR3 spans 14 residues. The DNA of the CDR3 is TGTGCCAGCAGCCAAGACGATTCCTACAATGAGCAGTTCTTC. Its translation: CASSQDDSYNEQFF.

On this clone itself: Mismatch with germline at one junction end may stem from a read error. The V gene is TRBV12-5, the J gene TRBJ2-4; D not certain. This CDR3 has 12 residues. Germline V CDR1 and CDR2: LGHNT, FRNRAP. The CDR3 coding sequence is TGTGCTAGTGCTTTGACAAGTGGCATTCAGTACTTC. Protein sequence: CASALTSGIQYF.

This chain links TRBV2 with TRBJ2-1, with D uncertain. Germline CDR1 is SNHLY and CDR2 is FYNNEI. CDR3 length equals 11 residues. V lost 6 bases, J lost 6 bases, and 6 bases lay in between. CDR3 loop: CASRPPNEQFF. The DNA for the CDR3 is TGTGCCAGCAGACCCCCCAATGAGCAGTTCTTC.

A single count supports this clone. CDR3 nucleotides: TGTGCCAGCAGCTTAGGGGGGGATCACAATGAGCAGTTCTTC. This encodes CASSLGGDHNEQFF. The chain couples TRBV7-9 to TRBJ2-1; D possibly corresponds to TRBD2 (6 bases). Germline V gene data show CDR1 as SEHNR and CDR2 as FQNEAQ (reference sequence). Trimming left V 1 base short and J 5 bases short, with 9 bases between. The CDR3 contains 14 residues.

The V call is TRBV12-1, the J call TRBJ2-5; the table's D call of TRBD2 was not tested on the DNA. TRBV12-1 is recorded as a pseudogene. This CDR3 is built from 17 residues. The CDR3 loop reads CASSYPSGEIKRETQYF. The DNA for the CDR3 is TGTGCCAGCTCGTATCCTAGCGGGGAGATTAAAAGAGAGACCCAGTACTTC.

The chain combines TRBV7-2 with TRBJ1-1; 7 bases match TRBD1. V shed 1 base, J shed 7 bases, and the junction held 6 bases outside the gene matches. Germline V gene data show CDR1 as SGHTA and CDR2 as FQGNSA. There are 14 residues in the CDR3. CDR3 sequence (DNA): TGTGCCAGCAGCTTAGACAGGGGAAAGGATGAAGCTTTCTTT. Translation gives CASSLDRGKDEAFF. The complete variable domain, with remaining parts taken from reference TRBV7-2 and TRBJ1-1, reads GAGVSQSPSNKVTEKGKDVELRCDPISGHTALYWYRQSLGQGLEFLIYFQGNSAPDKSGLPSDRFSAERTGGSVSTLTIQRTQQEDSAVYLCASSLDRGKDEAFFGQGTRLTVV.

This rearrangement joins TRBV10-3 to TRBJ2-1, with D possibly TRBD1 on 7 matching bases. CDR1 is ENHRY, CDR2 SYGVKD, per germline. Trimming took off 3 bases at V and 6 bases at J, with 18 bases between the two ends. This CDR3 region has 16 residues. The DNA for the CDR3 is TGTGCCATCAGTGACCCCCAGGGGGGAAAAGGCAATGAGCAGTTCTTC. Translation: CAISDPQGGKGNEQFF.

This clone occurred once. V gene TRBV5-6 combines with J gene TRBJ1-2; 11 nucleotides agree with TRBD1. Germline values: CDR1 SGHDT, CDR2 YYEEEE. This CDR3 region has 16 residues. After removal of 0 bases from V and 7 bases from J, the junction contained 8 bases not matched to a gene. The CDR3 DNA reads as TGTGCCAGCAGCTTGGATTACGGACAGGGGGCCGGTGGCTACACCTTC. Its protein product is CASSLDYGQGAGGYTF.

This clone was observed once. The chain recombines TRBV5-6 with TRBJ2-2; D is unclear. Deletions cut 0 bases from V and 6 bases from J, with 3 bases between. Germline V gene data show CDR1 as SGHDT and CDR2 as YYEEEE. This CDR3 region has 12 residues. CDR3 sequence reads: CASSLASGELFF. For the CDR3, the DNA is TGTGCCAGCAGCTTGGCGTCCGGGGAGCTGTTTTTT.

This chain connects TRBV19 to TRBJ1-2; the match to TRBD1 covers 8 bases. CDR1 and CDR2 (germline): LNHDA, SQIVND (reference sequence). CDR3 length: 11 amino acids. CDR3 in amino acids: CAAGGNYGYTF. The CDR3 nucleotides read TGTGCGGCAGGGGGCAACTATGGCTACACCTTC.

This sequence joins TRBV13 and TRBJ2-1, with TRBD2 matching 11 bases. V dropped 0 bases and J dropped 4; count of bases not matched to a gene: 11. The CDR3 is made up of 19 amino acids. Germline V CDR1 and CDR2: PRHDT, FYEKMQ (reference sequence). In DNA form, the CDR3 reads TGTGCCAGCAGCTTAGGAACGGTAGCGGGGGGGTTGAGATACAATGAGCAGTTCTTC. It codes for CASSLGTVAGGLRYNEQFF.

This rearrangement joins TRBV7-8 to TRBJ2-2; D unresolved. V lost 6 bases to trimming and J lost 6 bases, with 11 bases between them. The germline V gene encodes CDR1 SGHVS and CDR2 FQNEAQ. The CDR3 totals 13 residues. The CDR3 DNA sequence: TGTGCCAGCAGGAAGTATGTCGCCGGGGAGCTGTTTTTT. Its protein product is CASRKYVAGELFF.

V gene TRBV4-1 combines with J gene TRBJ1-2; D is ambiguous. Germline loops: CDR1 MGHRA, CDR2 YSYEKL. This CDR3 is 13 amino acids long. Deletions cut 1 base from V and 10 bases from J, with 13 bases between. CDR3 protein: CASSQGGREDYTF. Here the CDR3 DNA reads TGCGCCAGCAGCCAAGGTGGCCGGGAGGACTACACCTTC.

The V and J genes are TRBV7-2 and TRBJ2-1, with 11 bases fitting TRBD1. V shed 5 bases and J 1 base; nucleotides not matched to a gene: 10. CDR1 SGHTA and CDR2 FQGNSA come from the germline V gene. The CDR3 consists of 18 residues. The CDR3 sequence: CASSTGTGGSRSYNEQFF. The CDR3 bases are TGTGCCAGCAGCACCGGGACAGGGGGGAGTAGGTCCTACAATGAGCAGTTCTTC.

CDR3 DNA sequence: TGTGCCACCCAATTTGACACCGGGGAGCTGTTTTTT. Translation gives CATQFDTGELFF. The V and J genes are TRBV25-1 and TRBJ2-2; no clear D. Trimming shortened V by 10 bases and J by 3 bases, and 9 bases separated the two germline ends. The CDR3 has 12 residues. The germline gives CDR1 MGHDK, CDR2 SYGVNS.

A single count supports this clone. J is TRBJ1-5 and V is TRBV2; D unclear. The V and J ends lost 5 bases and 3 bases respectively, with 14 bases between them. Germline CDR1 and CDR2: SNHLY and FYNNEI. CDR3 length: 15 amino acids. The CDR3 sequence: CASSPGGMANQPQHF. The CDR3 DNA reads as TGTGCCAGCAGTCCGGGCGGTATGGCCAATCAGCCCCAGCATTTT.

The chain recombines TRBV11-2 with TRBJ2-3, with TRBD2 identical over 10 bases. The J segment lost 5 bases and the V segment lost 0 bases, leaving 2 bases of the junction unmatched. The CDR3 runs 15 residues. CDR1 and CDR2 (germline): SGHAT, FQNNGV. This CDR3 is CASSLEAGGLDTQYF. The CDR3 region has the DNA TGTGCCAGCAGCTTAGAAGCGGGAGGGTTAGATACGCAGTATTTT.

The rearrangement uses TRBV7-3 and TRBJ2-1; 7 nucleotides line up with TRBD2. The CDR3 runs 15 residues. Per germline, CDR1 SGHTA and CDR2 FQGTGA. The trim removed 2 bases at V and 6 bases at J, leaving 7 bases unmatched. This chain's CDR3 is CASSLVAGEVNEQFF. CDR3 sequence (DNA): TGTGCCAGCAGCTTAGTCGCGGGAGAGGTCAATGAGCAGTTCTTC.

The CDR3 loop reads CASRSGTSFQETQYF. As DNA, the CDR3 is TGTGCCAGCAGGTCCGGGACTAGTTTTCAAGAGACCCAGTACTTC. The gene calls are TRBV25-1 and TRBJ2-5; 8 positions agree with TRBD2. With 6 bases clipped from V and 2 bases from J, the junction kept 8 bases outside the gene matches. The CDR3 sequence is 15 residues long. Germline V gene data show CDR1 as MGHDK and CDR2 as SYGVNS.

The chain uses TRBV7-9 and TRBJ2-2; D not resolved. Between the trimmed V and J ends, which lost 1 base and 5 bases, there was a span of 5 bases. The CDR3 has 13 amino acids. CDR1 and CDR2 (germline): SEHNR, FQNEAQ (reference sequence). The chain's CDR3 is CASSLVPTGELFF. The CDR3 DNA reads as TGTGCCAGCAGCTTAGTCCCGACCGGGGAGCTGTTTTTT.